The 18 T cell receptor beta chains listed next were all sequenced from one sample in a study of PD-1 blockade in classical Hodgkin lymphoma. The patients all showed relapse after autologous stem cell transplantation, while their brentuximab vedotin exposure varied. This table comes from immunoSEQ multiplex PCR, and its TCRdb copy is limited to in-frame clones, with some not included. The data contain 57,000 or so clones, 70% to 90% of them singletons. The sequencing here drew on peripheral blood mononuclear cells (PBMCs), taken at baseline. These receptors all stem from a human donor with classical Hodgkin lymphoma.

This chain links TRBV6-5 with TRBJ1-2; TRBD1 matches at 7 bases. Unmatched junction bases numbered 6, after V lost 1 base and J lost 7 bases. CDR3 length: 14 residues. From germline, CDR1 is MNHEY and CDR2 SVGAGI. CDR3 amino acids: CASSYYDRAAGYTF. In nucleotides, the CDR3 is TGTGCCAGCAGTTACTACGACAGGGCGGCTGGCTACACCTTC.

This rearrangement joins TRBV6-1 to TRBJ1-3; D is uncertain. V lost 2 bases and J 3 bases, leaving 17 bases between the germline ends. The CDR3 length is 17 residues. Germline V gene sequence: CDR1 MNHNS, CDR2 SASEGT. The CDR3 here is CASSEFAVVAGGNTIYF. CDR3 sequence (DNA): TGTGCCAGCAGTGAATTTGCTGTGGTGGCAGGTGGAAACACCATATATTTT.

The J gene is TRBJ2-7, the V gene TRBV7-2; D is undetermined. The ends were cut back, 1 base at V and 6 bases at J, with 4 bases in the middle. This CDR3 has 11 residues. CDR1 SGHTA and CDR2 FQGNSA come from the germline V gene. CDR3 DNA: TGTGCCAGCAGCTTAGTGGGCGAGCAGTACTTC. This translates into CASSLVGEQYF. Together with reference TRBV7-2 and TRBJ2-7, the CDR3 gives the full variable domain: GAGVSQSPSNKVTEKGKDVELRCDPISGHTALYWYRQSLGQGLEFLIYFQGNSAPDKSGLPSDRFSAERTGGSVSTLTIQRTQQEDSAVYLCASSLVGEQYFGPGTRLTVT.

This chain uses TRBV19 with TRBJ1-2, with TRBD1 matching over 7 bases. CDR1 LNHDA and CDR2 SQIVND come from the germline V gene (reference sequence). J was trimmed by 3 bases and V by 4 bases; bases with no gene match: 5. The CDR3 contains 14 residues. The chain's CDR3 is CASSRGQTDYGYTF. The CDR3 DNA sequence: TGTGCCAGTAGTAGGGGACAGACGGACTATGGCTACACCTTC.

The V and J genes are TRBV28 and TRBJ2-3, with 8 bases that match TRBD1. V shed 11 bases and J 3 bases; nucleotides not matched to a gene: 13. From germline, CDR1 is MDHEN and CDR2 SYDVKM. This CDR3 is 15 amino acids long. CDR3 sequence (DNA): TGTGCCTCATGGAGGCCAGGGGGCGCGACAGATACGCAGTATTTT. Translating gives CASWRPGGATDTQYF.

The chain links TRBV19 to TRBJ2-7; 7 nucleotides agree with TRBD1. CDR3 length: 13 residues. Trimming at V came to 6 bases and at J to 5 bases, leaving 7 bases not matched to a gene. Germline CDR1 is LNHDA and CDR2 is SQIVND (reference sequence). Written as DNA, the CDR3 is TGTGCCAGTAGACAGGGGCTCAGGGACGAGCAGTACTTC. Its translation is CASRQGLRDEQYF.

This clone appeared once. This chain joins TRBV19 and TRBJ1-6, with 7 bases that match TRBD1. V shed 4 bases, J shed 6 bases, and the junction held 3 bases outside the gene matches. The CDR3 contains 14 residues. The germline V gene encodes CDR1 LNHDA and CDR2 SQIVND (reference sequence). The CDR3, as DNA: TGTGCCAGTAGTACTCAGGGGGTTAATTCACCCCTCCACTTT. It yields the protein CASSTQGVNSPLHF.

V usage is TRBV15 and J usage is TRBJ2-5, with D unclear. Germline CDR1 and CDR2: LNHNV and YYDKDF (reference sequence). CDR3 length: 13 residues. Trimming shortened V by 1 base and J by 3 bases, and 6 bases separated the two germline ends. CDR3 bases: TGTGCCACCAGCAGAGGAGGAGAAGAGACCCAGTACTTC. Amino acid sequence: CATSRGGEETQYF.

The chain uses TRBV5-1 and TRBJ1-5; D is undetermined. The ends were cut back, 0 bases at V and 0 bases at J, with 7 bases in the middle. The CDR3 is 15 residues long. In germline, CDR1 is SGHRS, CDR2 YFSETQ. Here the CDR3 reads CASSLAGISNQPQHF. The CDR3 nucleotides are TGCGCCAGCAGCTTGGCGGGGATTAGCAATCAGCCCCAGCATTTT.

The chain has TRBV28 and TRBJ2-3; the D is unclear. V was shortened by 5 bases and J by 0 bases, with 9 bases between the two germline ends. CDR1 MDHEN and CDR2 SYDVKM come from the germline V gene. The CDR3 is made up of 14 amino acids. The CDR3 nucleotides read TGTGCCAGCAGTCCCCGTGCTAGCACAGATACGCAGTATTTT. Protein product: CASSPRASTDTQYF.

This rearrangement joins TRBV25-1 to TRBJ1-3; D uncertain. The CDR3 length is 18 residues. Trimming took off 3 bases at V and 3 bases at J, with 21 bases between the two ends. Germline V lookup: CDR1 MGHDK, CDR2 SYGVNS. CDR3 sequence (DNA): TGTGCCAGCAGTGATGTAATGATAGGGCCTTTTAGTGGAAACACCATATATTTT. This translates into CASSDVMIGPFSGNTIYF.

This clone was recorded once. The CDR3: CAWTQGTSGVFTDTQYF. In DNA form, the CDR3 reads TGTGCCTGGACCCAAGGGACTAGCGGGGTATTCACAGATACGCAGTATTTT. This chain connects TRBV30 to TRBJ2-3, with 13 bases fitting TRBD2. Germline assignment: CDR1 GTSNPN and CDR2 SVGIG (reference sequence). This CDR3 has 17 residues. V gave up 4 bases and J gave up 2 bases; unmatched junction bases: 9.

This chain connects TRBV19 to TRBJ1-4; D is unclear. V lost 4 bases and J lost 3, with 12 bases in between. Per the germline V gene, CDR1 is LNHDA and CDR2 is SQIVND (reference sequence). The CDR3 spans 15 residues. CDR3 residues: CASSTLTGSNEKLFF. The CDR3 coding sequence is TGTGCCAGTAGTACCTTGACGGGATCTAATGAAAAACTGTTTTTT.

This chain joins TRBV11-3 and TRBJ2-7; unclear D gene. The V and J ends lost 1 base and 2 bases respectively, with 15 bases between them. CDR3 length equals 16 residues. Germline lookup yields CDR1 SGHNT and CDR2 YENEEA. The CDR3 region has the DNA TGTGCCAGCAGCTTAGCGTTCGATACACATGCCTACGAGCAGTACTTC. Its translation is CASSLAFDTHAYEQYF.

The rearrangement uses TRBV11-1 and TRBJ1-1; D unclear. The CDR3 consists of 16 residues. Germline loops: CDR1 SGHAT, CDR2 FQDESV (reference sequence). Between the trimmed V and J ends, which lost 4 bases and 3 bases, there was a span of 18 bases. The CDR3 DNA is TGTGCCAGCAGCTCCGACGGAGGCTGGACCGACACTGAAGCTTTCTTT. As protein: CASSSDGGWTDTEAFF.

The chain carries TRBV5-1 and TRBJ2-6; the D gene is possibly TRBD2 (6 bases). Germline V gives CDR1 SGHRS, CDR2 YFSETQ. V dropped 0 bases and J dropped 2 bases, with 15 bases sitting between them. The CDR3 runs 18 residues. The CDR3 spells CASSLDFSTGAGANVLTF. The DNA of the CDR3 is TGCGCCAGCAGCTTGGATTTTTCGACGGGAGCTGGGGCCAACGTCCTGACTTTC.

V is TRBV30 and J is TRBJ1-5; D not resolved. Germline V CDR1 and CDR2: GTSNPN, SVGIG (reference sequence). V was pared by 1 base and J by 7 bases, with 11 bases between. This CDR3 spans 13 amino acids. CDR3 bases: TGTGCCTGGAGTGACCCTCCTGTACAGCCCCAGCATTTT. Protein product: CAWSDPPVQPQHF. Complete variable domain (other parts from reference TRBV30 and TRBJ1-5): SQTIHQWPATLVQPVGSPLSLECTVEGTSNPNLYWYRQAAGRGLQLLFYSVGIGQISSEVPQNLSASRPQDRQFILSSKKLLLSDSGFYLCAWSDPPVQPQHFGDGTRLSIL.

The chain is built from TRBV27 and TRBJ2-5; D not resolved. Germline-derived CDR1 and CDR2 are MNHEY and SMNVEV (reference sequence). This CDR3 has 14 amino acids. Trimming removed 7 bases at V and 0 bases at J, with 12 bases between. CDR3 sequence: CASTSLLNQETQYF. As DNA, the CDR3 is TGTGCCAGCACGAGTCTGCTTAACCAAGAGACCCAGTACTTC.